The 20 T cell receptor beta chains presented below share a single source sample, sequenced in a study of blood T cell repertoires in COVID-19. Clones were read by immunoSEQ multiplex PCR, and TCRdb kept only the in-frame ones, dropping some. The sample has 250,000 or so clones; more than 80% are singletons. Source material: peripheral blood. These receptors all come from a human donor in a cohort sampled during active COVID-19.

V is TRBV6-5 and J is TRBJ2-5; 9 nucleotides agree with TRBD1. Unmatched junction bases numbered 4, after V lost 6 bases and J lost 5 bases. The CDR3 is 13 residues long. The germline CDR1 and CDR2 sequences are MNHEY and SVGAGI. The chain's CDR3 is CASRKQGAETQYF. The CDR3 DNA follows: TGTGCCAGCAGAAAACAGGGGGCTGAGACCCAGTACTTC.

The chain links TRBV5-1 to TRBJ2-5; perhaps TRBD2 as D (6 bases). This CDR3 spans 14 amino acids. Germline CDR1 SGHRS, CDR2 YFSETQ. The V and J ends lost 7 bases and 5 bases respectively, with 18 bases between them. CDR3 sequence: CASRRGLEAETQYF. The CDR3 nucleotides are TGCGCCAGCCGGAGGGGACTGGAGGCGGAGACCCAGTACTTC.

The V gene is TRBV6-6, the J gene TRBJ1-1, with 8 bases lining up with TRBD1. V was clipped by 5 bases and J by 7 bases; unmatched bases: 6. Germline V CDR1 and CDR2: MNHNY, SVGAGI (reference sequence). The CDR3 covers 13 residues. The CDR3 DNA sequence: TGTGCCAGCAGTAGACAGGGGCCCCTTGAAGCTTTCTTT. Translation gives CASSRQGPLEAFF.

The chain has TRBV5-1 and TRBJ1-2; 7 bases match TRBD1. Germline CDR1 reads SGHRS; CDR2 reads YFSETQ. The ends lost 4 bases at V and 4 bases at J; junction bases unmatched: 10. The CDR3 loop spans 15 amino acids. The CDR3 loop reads CASSRGDSSLYGYTF. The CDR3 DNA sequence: TGCGCCAGCAGCAGAGGGGACAGTTCCCTCTATGGCTACACCTTC.

The chain's CDR3 is CATGNPSSGEQFF. The CDR3 bases are TGTGCCACCGGTAATCCGTCTAGCGGAGAGCAGTTCTTC. The chain is built from TRBV15 and TRBJ2-1; TRBD2 matches 7 bases. Looked up from germline, CDR1 is LNHNV and CDR2 is YYDKDF (reference sequence). The CDR3 runs 13 residues. V trimming: 8 bases; J trimming: 10 bases; junction bases outside the gene matches: 11.

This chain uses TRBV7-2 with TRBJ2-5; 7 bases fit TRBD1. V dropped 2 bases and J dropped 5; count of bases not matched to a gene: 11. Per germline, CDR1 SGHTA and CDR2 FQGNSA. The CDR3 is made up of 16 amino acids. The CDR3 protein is CASSLRRTGAGETQYF. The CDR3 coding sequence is TGTGCCAGCAGCTTAAGGCGCACAGGGGCAGGGGAGACCCAGTACTTC.

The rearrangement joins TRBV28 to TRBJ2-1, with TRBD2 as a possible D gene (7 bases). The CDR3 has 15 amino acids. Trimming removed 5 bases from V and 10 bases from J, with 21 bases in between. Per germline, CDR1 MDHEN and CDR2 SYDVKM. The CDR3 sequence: CASSPPTGGAEEQFF. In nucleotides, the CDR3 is TGTGCCAGCAGTCCACCCACGGGGGGCGCCGAAGAGCAGTTCTTC. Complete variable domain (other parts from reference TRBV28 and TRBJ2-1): DVKVTQSSRYLVKRTGEKVFLECVQDMDHENMFWYRQDPGLGLRLIYFSYDVKMKEKGDIPEGYSVSREKKERFSLILESASTNQTSMYLCASSPPTGGAEEQFFGPGTRLTVL.

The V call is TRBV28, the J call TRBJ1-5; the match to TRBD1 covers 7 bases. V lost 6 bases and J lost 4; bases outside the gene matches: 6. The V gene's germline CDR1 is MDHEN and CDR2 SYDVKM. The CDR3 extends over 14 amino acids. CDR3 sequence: CASSPGTANQPQHF. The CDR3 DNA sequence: TGTGCCAGCAGCCCCGGGACAGCTAATCAGCCCCAGCATTTT.

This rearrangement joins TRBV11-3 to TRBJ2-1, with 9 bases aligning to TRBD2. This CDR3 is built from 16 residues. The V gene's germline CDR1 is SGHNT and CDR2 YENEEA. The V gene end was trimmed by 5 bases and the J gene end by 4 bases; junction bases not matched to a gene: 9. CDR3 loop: CASSPITSGSYNEQFF. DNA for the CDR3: TGTGCCAGCAGCCCCATAACTAGCGGGTCTTACAATGAGCAGTTCTTC.

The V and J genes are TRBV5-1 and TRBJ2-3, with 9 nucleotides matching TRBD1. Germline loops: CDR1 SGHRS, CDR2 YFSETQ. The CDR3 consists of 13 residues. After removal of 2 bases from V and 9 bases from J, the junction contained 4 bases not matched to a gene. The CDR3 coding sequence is TGCGCCAGCAGCTTCACCGACAGGGGGACGCAGTATTTT. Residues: CASSFTDRGTQYF.

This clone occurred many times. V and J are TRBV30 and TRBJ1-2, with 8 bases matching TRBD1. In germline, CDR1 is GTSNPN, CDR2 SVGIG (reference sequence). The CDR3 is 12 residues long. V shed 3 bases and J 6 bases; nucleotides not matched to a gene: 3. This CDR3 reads CAWSRTGNGYTF. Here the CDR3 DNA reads TGTGCCTGGAGCCGGACAGGGAATGGCTACACCTTC.

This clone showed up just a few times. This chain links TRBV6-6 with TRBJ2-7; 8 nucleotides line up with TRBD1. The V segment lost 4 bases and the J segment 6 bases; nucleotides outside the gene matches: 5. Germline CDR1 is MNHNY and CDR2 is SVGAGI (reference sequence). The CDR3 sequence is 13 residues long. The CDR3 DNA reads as TGTGCCAGCAGTTTTGGACAGGGAGGCGAGCAGTACTTC. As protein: CASSFGQGGEQYF.

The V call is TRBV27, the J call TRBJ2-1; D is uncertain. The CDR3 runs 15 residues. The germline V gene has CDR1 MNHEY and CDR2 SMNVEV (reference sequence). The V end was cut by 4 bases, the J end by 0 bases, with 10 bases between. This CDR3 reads CASSSSSASYNEQFF. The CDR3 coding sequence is TGTGCCAGCAGTTCTTCCAGTGCCTCCTACAATGAGCAGTTCTTC.

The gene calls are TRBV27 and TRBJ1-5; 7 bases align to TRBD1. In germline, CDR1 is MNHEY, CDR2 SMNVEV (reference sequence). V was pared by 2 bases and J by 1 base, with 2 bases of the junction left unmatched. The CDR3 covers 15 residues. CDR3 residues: CASSLEGASNQPQHF. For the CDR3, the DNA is TGTGCCAGCAGTTTAGAGGGGGCAAGCAATCAGCCCCAGCATTTT.

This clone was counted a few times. For the CDR3, the DNA is TGTGCCAGCAGTTTCCCGACAGGGACGAACACTGAAGCTTTCTTT. Protein: CASSFPTGTNTEAFF. V and J are TRBV6-6 and TRBJ1-1; 7 bases line up with TRBD1. The length of the CDR3 is 15 residues. In germline, CDR1 is MNHNY, CDR2 SVGAGI (reference sequence). V trimming: 4 bases; J trimming: 1 base; junction bases outside the gene matches: 6.

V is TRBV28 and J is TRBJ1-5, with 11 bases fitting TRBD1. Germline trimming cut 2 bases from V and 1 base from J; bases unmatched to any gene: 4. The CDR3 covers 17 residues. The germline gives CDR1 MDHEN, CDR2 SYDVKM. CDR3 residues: CASSLRGTGGSNQPQHF. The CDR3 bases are TGTGCCAGCAGTTTAAGGGGGACAGGGGGGAGCAATCAGCCCCAGCATTTT.

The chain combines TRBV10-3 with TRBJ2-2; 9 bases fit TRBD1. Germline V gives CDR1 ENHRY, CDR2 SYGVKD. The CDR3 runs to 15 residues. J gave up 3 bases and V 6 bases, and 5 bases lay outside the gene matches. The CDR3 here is CAIRPGQGYTGELFF. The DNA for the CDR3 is TGTGCCATCAGACCGGGACAGGGTTACACCGGGGAGCTGTTTTTT.

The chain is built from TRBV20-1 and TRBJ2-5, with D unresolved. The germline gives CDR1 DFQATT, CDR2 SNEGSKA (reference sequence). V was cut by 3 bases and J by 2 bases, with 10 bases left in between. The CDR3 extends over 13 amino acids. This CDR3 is CSASVTSQETQYF. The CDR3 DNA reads TGCAGTGCTAGTGTGACTTCTCAAGAGACCCAGTACTTC.

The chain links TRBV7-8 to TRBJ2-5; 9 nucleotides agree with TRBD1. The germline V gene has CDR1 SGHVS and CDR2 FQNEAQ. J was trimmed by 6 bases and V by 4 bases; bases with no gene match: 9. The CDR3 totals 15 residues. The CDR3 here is CASSSQMTGGQTQYF. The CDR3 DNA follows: TGTGCCAGCAGCTCCCAGATGACAGGGGGACAGACCCAGTACTTC.

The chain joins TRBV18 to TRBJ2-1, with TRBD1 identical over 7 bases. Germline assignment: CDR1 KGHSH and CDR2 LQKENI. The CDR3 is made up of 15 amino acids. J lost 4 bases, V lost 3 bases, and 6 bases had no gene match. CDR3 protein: CASSPPGQPYNEQFF. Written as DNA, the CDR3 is TGTGCCAGCTCACCTCCGGGACAGCCGTACAATGAGCAGTTCTTC.